This T cell receptor (beta chain) is drawn from a study of identical twins. To note about this clonotype: The DNA is left out, because the CDR3 cannot be placed on it with certainty; the CDR3 is given as TCRdb lists it.

The CDR3 sequence runs 14 residues, both termini included. TCRdb used MiXCR to reprocess the 5' RACE reads, holding one entry per CDR3 protein. The sample lists hundreds of thousands of distinct CDR3 sequences, about 12% occurring once. These data also formed part of another study, on yellow fever vaccine responses in identical twins.

The sequence was collected from a woman under 30 in good health. The chain joins TRBV12-3 or TRBV12-4 to TRBJ1-5. The source material was PBMCs. The CDR3: CASSLQVGWGARHF.